A single sample is the source of the 13 T cell receptor beta chains below, sequenced in a study of T-cell memory formation after mild COVID-19. TCRdb reprocessed the 5' RACE reads with MiXCR, giving one entry per CDR3 protein. The sample lists about 360,000 distinct CDR3 sequences, approximately 15% occurring once. The material sequenced was PBMCs or a T cell subset sorted from them (not recorded which). The source of these receptors is a man between 18 and 29 years old who had mild COVID-19 (a few samples of this study predate the infection). Cell type and time point are not known.

The rearrangement uses TRBV5-5 and TRBJ2-7, with D uncertain. CDR1 SGHKS and CDR2 YYEKEE come from the germline V gene (reference sequence). V lost 2 bases and J lost 3, with 9 bases in between. The CDR3 sequence is 13 residues long. The CDR3 sequence: CASSFPVSYEQYF. The CDR3 DNA is TGTGCCAGCAGCTTCCCAGTCAGCTACGAGCAGTACTTC.

This chain connects TRBV6-4 to TRBJ1-2; D is unclear. Germline assignment: CDR1 MRHNA and CDR2 SNTAGT. The CDR3 is 14 residues long. With 5 bases removed from V and 5 bases from J, the gap between germline ends came to 15 bases. Here the CDR3 DNA reads TGTGCCAGCAGTCCTACTCCGGATGATTATGGCTACACCTTC. Residues: CASSPTPDDYGYTF.

In this sample, this clonotype turned up a few times. The genes are TRBV7-9 and TRBJ1-2; D is unclear. Germline V gene data show CDR1 as SEHNR and CDR2 as FQNEAQ (reference sequence). With 5 bases removed from V and 0 bases from J, the gap between germline ends came to 19 bases. The CDR3 loop spans 17 amino acids. Here the CDR3 reads CASSERAVELPNYGYTF. In nucleotides, the CDR3 is TGTGCCAGCAGCGAAAGGGCGGTGGAGCTGCCTAACTATGGCTACACCTTC. Together with reference TRBV7-9 and TRBJ1-2, the CDR3 gives the full variable domain: DTGVSQNPRHKITKRGQNVTFRCDPISEHNRLYWYRQTLGQGPEFLTYFQNEAQLEKSRLLSDRFSAERPKGSFSTLEIQRTEQGDSAMYLCASSERAVELPNYGYTFGSGTRLTVV.

This clonotype has only a few counts. The CDR3 loop reads CASSYSLTGNYGYTF. The CDR3 DNA follows: TGTGCCAGCAGTTACTCGCTCACAGGGAACTATGGCTACACCTTC. The chain is built from TRBV6-2 or TRBV6-3 and TRBJ1-2; possible D gene TRBD1, 6 bases. CDR1 and CDR2 (germline): MNHEY, SVGEGT. The V gene lost 0 bases and the J gene lost 2 bases, with 10 bases spanning the gap. CDR3 length: 15 amino acids.

This chain joins TRBV27 and TRBJ2-3, with no clear D. This CDR3 region has 11 residues. V lost 3 bases to trimming and J lost 6 bases, with 4 bases between them. Germline V lookup: CDR1 MNHEY, CDR2 SMNVEV (reference sequence). CDR3 DNA sequence: TGTGCCAGCAGTTTTGAGGATACGCAGTATTTT. Its protein product is CASSFEDTQYF.

This chain links TRBV12-5 with TRBJ2-7, with D hard to call. The CDR3 contains 15 residues. V was pared by 6 bases and J by 2 bases, with 17 bases between. Germline V lookup: CDR1 LGHNT, CDR2 FRNRAP. This CDR3 is CASGPLGGSPYEQYF. In DNA form, the CDR3 reads TGTGCTAGTGGCCCCCTGGGTGGTTCTCCCTACGAGCAGTACTTC.

The rearrangement uses TRBV20-1 and TRBJ1-5; no definite D call. This CDR3 is built from 14 residues. CDR1 is DFQATT, CDR2 SNEGSKA, per germline (reference sequence). The ends were cut back, 1 base at V and 4 bases at J, with 11 bases in the middle. Written as DNA, the CDR3 is TGCAGTGCTAGAGTCGGCCTCGATAATCAGCCCCAGCATTTT. Residues: CSARVGLDNQPQHF.

The V call is TRBV11-2, the J call TRBJ2-5; no clear D. Trimming stripped 5 bases from V and 7 bases from J, with 14 bases between. Germline CDR1 reads SGHAT; CDR2 reads FQNNGV. The CDR3 loop spans 13 amino acids. The CDR3 is CASSPTATGTQYF. CDR3 DNA: TGTGCCAGCAGCCCTACTGCAACCGGGACCCAGTACTTC.

The CDR3 DNA is TGCAGCGCCGGTTTACAGGGGAATGAAAAACTGTTTTTT. Amino acid sequence: CSAGLQGNEKLFF. The chain has TRBV29-1 and TRBJ1-4, with 7 bases that match TRBD1. V dropped 7 bases and J dropped 5; count of bases not matched to a gene: 7. The CDR3 contains 13 residues. Germline CDR1 SQVTM, CDR2 ANQGSEA.

Here the CDR3 DNA reads TGTGCCAGCAGCGTAGACTCTGGAAACACCATATATTTT. It specifies CASSVDSGNTIYF. The rearrangement links TRBV9 to TRBJ1-3; no clear D gene. CDR1 and CDR2 from the germline V gene are SGDLS and YYNGEE. The CDR3 is 13 amino acids. Trimming removed 0 bases from V and 0 bases from J, with 1 base in between.

V gene TRBV29-1 combines with J gene TRBJ2-7; the D gene is possibly TRBD1 (6 bases). Looked up from germline, CDR1 is SQVTM and CDR2 is ANQGSEA. The CDR3 is 14 amino acids. V was cut by 7 bases and J by 3 bases, with 19 bases left in between. The CDR3 protein is CSASLGQSSYEQYF. CDR3 bases: TGCAGCGCCTCTTTAGGACAGTCAAGCTACGAGCAGTACTTC.

The CDR3 reads CSVGQGGELFF. Written as DNA, the CDR3 is TGCAGCGTTGGACAGGGGGGAGAACTGTTTTTT. The chain has TRBV29-1 and TRBJ1-4, with TRBD1 matching 9 bases. The CDR3 totals 11 residues. The germline gives CDR1 SQVTM, CDR2 ANQGSEA. Trimming cost V 4 bases and J 12 bases; bases outside gene matches: 3.

This clonotype was observed a few times. J is TRBJ2-2 and V is TRBV11-2, with D perhaps matching TRBD1 or TRBD2 (6 bases each). This CDR3 is 17 amino acids long. V lost 5 bases and J 5 bases, leaving 21 bases between the germline ends. From germline, CDR1 is SGHAT and CDR2 FQNNGV. The CDR3: CASSPIGVGGLTGELFF. The CDR3 nucleotides are TGTGCCAGCAGCCCCATCGGGGTGGGGGGCCTAACCGGGGAGCTGTTTTTT.